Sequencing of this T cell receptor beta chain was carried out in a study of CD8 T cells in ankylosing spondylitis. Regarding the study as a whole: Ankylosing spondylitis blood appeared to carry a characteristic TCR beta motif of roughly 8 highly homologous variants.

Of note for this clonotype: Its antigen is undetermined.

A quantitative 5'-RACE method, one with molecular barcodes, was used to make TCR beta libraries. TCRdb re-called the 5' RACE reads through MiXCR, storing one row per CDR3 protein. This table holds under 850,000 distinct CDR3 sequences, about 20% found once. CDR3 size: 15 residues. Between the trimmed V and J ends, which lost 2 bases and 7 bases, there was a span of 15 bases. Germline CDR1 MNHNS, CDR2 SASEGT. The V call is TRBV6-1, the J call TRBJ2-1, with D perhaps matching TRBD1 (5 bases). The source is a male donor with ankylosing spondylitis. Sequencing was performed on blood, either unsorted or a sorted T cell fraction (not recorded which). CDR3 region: CASSELGGGANEQFF. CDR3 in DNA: TGTGCCAGCAGTGAACTAGGTGGTGGGGCAAATGAGCAGTTCTTC.